Sequencing of this TCR beta chain was carried out in a study of blood T cell repertoires in COVID-19. Study-wide context: PBMCs, B-cell-depleted T cells, or T cells were the source of the cDNA or gDNA that made up the material.

Methods used by the authors: Counts of nucleated cells, estimated from reference gene primer amplification, were obtained. Only in-frame clones appear in the TCRdb table, and some are missing; sequencing was by immunoSEQ multiplex PCR. D and trimming were read from the DNA, whereas the V and J calls and clone size are those reported in that table. The data hold about 160,000 clones, with around 87% observed a single time. Patients in Seattle were enrolled during active infection, then followed longitudinally. Trimming left V 6 bases short and J 5 bases short, with 11 bases between. Looked up from germline, CDR1 is MNHEY and CDR2 is SVGAGI. CDR3 length: 13 residues.

Specimen: peripheral blood. The clonotype was recovered from a woman in her 70s with COVID-19, enrolled during active disease. This rearrangement joins TRBV6-5 to TRBJ1-5, with D hard to call. The CDR3 protein is CASRPTADQPQHF. The DNA of the CDR3 is TGTGCCAGCAGACCCACAGCTGATCAGCCCCAGCATTTT.